The 21 T cell receptor beta chains below were found in one sample sequenced in a study of identical twins. TCRdb re-analysed the 5' RACE reads in MiXCR, keeping a single row per CDR3 protein. The sample yields approximately 350,000 distinct CDR3 sequences, around an eighth seen once. The sample was also linked to a second study, of yellow fever vaccine responses in identical twins.

Sequencing input: CD8+ T cells sorted from blood. These receptors all stem from a woman younger than 30 in good health.

The rearrangement links TRBV15 to TRBJ2-3, with 9 bases that match TRBD1. The CDR3 consists of 15 residues. The junction had 2 bases not matched to a gene; V was cut back by 4 bases and J by 0 bases. Germline CDR1 and CDR2: LNHNV and YYDKDF (reference sequence). CDR3 loop: CATSTGQGSTDTQYF. The DNA of the CDR3 is TGTGCCACCAGCACCGGACAGGGGAGCACAGATACGCAGTATTTT.

This rearrangement joins TRBV5-8 to TRBJ2-7; TRBD1 is a possible D gene (6 bases). CDR3 length: 15 residues. Trimming removed 4 bases from V and 2 bases from J, with 16 bases in between. The germline V gene encodes CDR1 SGHTS and CDR2 YDEGEE. The CDR3 region has the DNA TGTGCCAGCAGCCCTGGGACACTCCTAACCTACGAGCAGTACTTC. It is translated as CASSPGTLLTYEQYF.

This rearrangement joins TRBV5-6 to TRBJ2-3; 7 positions match TRBD1. CDR3 length equals 16 residues. The germline gives CDR1 SGHDT, CDR2 YYEEEE. V lost 4 bases and J lost 0; bases outside the gene matches: 8. As DNA, the CDR3 is TGTGCCAGCAGCCAAACCACAGGGGAGAGCACAGATACGCAGTATTTT. This codes for CASSQTTGESTDTQYF.

The genes are TRBV12-3 or TRBV12-4 and TRBJ1-1; unclear D gene. The CDR3 is 12 amino acids. Trimming took 6 bases from V and 8 from J, leaving 13 bases between them. Here the CDR3 reads CASSPVGREAFF. CDR3 sequence (DNA): TGTGCCAGCAGCCCGGTGGGCCGAGAAGCTTTCTTT.

The rearrangement uses TRBV28 and TRBJ2-7; 8 nucleotides agree with TRBD2. Germline trimming cut 3 bases from V and 3 bases from J; bases unmatched to any gene: 22. Germline CDR1 reads MDHEN; CDR2 reads SYDVKM. This CDR3 comprises 20 residues. The CDR3 loop reads CASSFGGGREAAQILYEQYF. For the CDR3, the DNA is TGTGCCAGCAGTTTCGGGGGTGGGCGGGAGGCCGCTCAAATCCTCTACGAGCAGTACTTC. Supplemented by reference TRBV28 and TRBJ2-7, the full variable domain reads DVKVTQSSRYLVKRTGEKVFLECVQDMDHENMFWYRQDPGLGLRLIYFSYDVKMKEKGDIPEGYSVSREKKERFSLILESASTNQTSMYLCASSFGGGREAAQILYEQYFGPGTRLTVT.

This clonotype occurred a few times. This chain links TRBV11-2 with TRBJ2-1, with D maybe TRBD1 (6 bases). The CDR3 is 15 residues long. CDR1 and CDR2 (germline): SGHAT, FQNNGV. Between the trimmed V and J ends, which lost 0 bases and 6 bases, there was a span of 12 bases. CDR3 sequence reads: CASSLDPWDTNEQFF. DNA for the CDR3: TGTGCCAGCAGCTTAGATCCTTGGGACACCAATGAGCAGTTCTTC.

The chain joins TRBV27 to TRBJ2-5, with 11 nucleotides matching TRBD2. The V gene end was trimmed by 5 bases and the J gene end by 2 bases; junction bases not matched to a gene: 4. Germline V gene lookup returns CDR1 MNHEY and CDR2 SMNVEV (reference sequence). The length of the CDR3 is 15 residues. In DNA form, the CDR3 reads TGTGCCAGCAGTGCGGGACTAGCGGTACAAGAGACCCAGTACTTC. Protein sequence: CASSAGLAVQETQYF.

This clonotype showed up just a few times. This sequence joins TRBV27 and TRBJ2-6; 8 bases align to TRBD1. The germline V gene encodes CDR1 MNHEY and CDR2 SMNVEV (reference sequence). V trimming: 8 bases; J trimming: 2 bases; junction bases outside the gene matches: 5. The CDR3 length is 15 residues. This CDR3 is CASQETGAGANVLTF. In DNA, the CDR3 is TGTGCCAGCCAAGAGACAGGGGCTGGGGCCAACGTCCTGACTTTC.

This clonotype has more than one count but fewer than ten. The rearrangement joins TRBV2 to TRBJ2-3; 16 nucleotides align to TRBD2. CDR1 is SNHLY, CDR2 FYNNEI, per germline. Trimming at V came to 0 bases and at J to 4 bases, leaving 4 bases not matched to a gene. CDR3 length: 18 residues. CDR3 in amino acids: CASSEAGTSGRAPDTQYF. The CDR3 DNA reads as TGTGCCAGCAGTGAAGCCGGGACTAGCGGGAGGGCCCCAGATACGCAGTATTTT.

The chain uses TRBV7-9 and TRBJ2-3; TRBD2 is a possible D gene (5 bases). This CDR3 is built from 11 residues. In germline, CDR1 is SEHNR, CDR2 FQNEAQ (reference sequence). CDR3 in amino acids: CVLARTDTQYF. The CDR3 DNA sequence: TGTGTTTTAGCGCGCACAGATACGCAGTATTTT.

The V and J genes are TRBV13 and TRBJ2-7, with 10 bases lining up with TRBD2. CDR1 and CDR2 (germline): PRHDT, FYEKMQ (reference sequence). After removal of 6 bases from V and 3 bases from J, the junction contained 5 bases not matched to a gene. This CDR3 is 14 amino acids long. Here the CDR3 reads CASRSSGSRYEQYF. CDR3 nucleotides: TGTGCCAGCAGATCTAGCGGGAGTCGCTACGAGCAGTACTTC.

This clonotype was seen ten or more times. The chain is built from TRBV7-9 and TRBJ2-6, with 9 bases identical to TRBD1. CDR1 and CDR2 from the germline V gene are SEHNR and FQNEAQ (reference sequence). J gave up 1 base and V 4 bases, and 14 bases lay outside the gene matches. CDR3 length: 20 amino acids. As DNA, the CDR3 is TGTGCCAGCAGCTCTCCCCCGACAGGGGGTATTGGATCTGGGGCCAACGTCCTGACTTTC. Translating gives CASSSPPTGGIGSGANVLTF. Together with reference TRBV7-9 and TRBJ2-6, the CDR3 gives the full variable domain: DTGVSQNPRHKITKRGQNVTFRCDPISEHNRLYWYRQTLGQGPEFLTYFQNEAQLEKSRLLSDRFSAERPKGSFSTLEIQRTEQGDSAMYLCASSSPPTGGIGSGANVLTFGAGSRLTVL.

This clonotype was counted many times. The chain combines TRBV12-3 or TRBV12-4 with TRBJ1-2, with D perhaps TRBD1 (5 bases). The germline V and J ends were trimmed by 6 bases and 4 bases, with 21 bases remaining between them. The CDR3 has 16 residues. The CDR3 bases are TGTGCCAGCAGCCTCGCCCTTTTGACCCAGGGCTATGGCTACACCTTC. It specifies CASSLALLTQGYGYTF.

This clonotype was counted only a few times. The genes are TRBV3-1 and TRBJ2-1; 9 bases agree with TRBD2. Germline V gene sequence: CDR1 LGHDT, CDR2 YNNKEL (reference sequence). The V segment lost 0 bases and the J segment 7 bases; nucleotides outside the gene matches: 7. CDR3 length: 16 amino acids. The CDR3 bases are TGTGCCAGCAGCCAAGAAGCAGTTGCGGGAGGGAATGAGCAGTTCTTC. It yields the protein CASSQEAVAGGNEQFF.

V and J are TRBV7-8 and TRBJ2-5; TRBD2 matches at 13 bases. The CDR3 consists of 18 residues. With V trimmed by 1 base and J by 2 bases, 7 bases remained unmatched. Germline CDR1 is SGHVS and CDR2 is FQNEAQ. The CDR3 loop reads CASSLVAGLAGLQETQYF. The CDR3 nucleotides are TGTGCCAGCAGCTTAGTCGCGGGACTAGCGGGACTTCAAGAGACCCAGTACTTC. The whole variable domain, filled in from reference TRBV7-8 and TRBJ2-5, reads GAGVSQSPRYKVAKRGQDVALRCDPISGHVSLFWYQQALGQGPEFLTYFQNEAQLDKSGLPSDRFFAERPEGSVSTLKIQRTQQEDSAVYLCASSLVAGLAGLQETQYFGPGTRLLVL.

The chain uses TRBV18 and TRBJ1-5; D may be TRBD1 (6 bases). The germline V gene has CDR1 KGHSH and CDR2 LQKENI. The CDR3 totals 15 residues. V lost 3 bases to trimming and J lost 3 bases, with 12 bases between them. DNA of the CDR3: TGTGCCAGCTCACCCGGACAGAGCAACAATCAGCCCCAGCATTTT. The encoded protein is CASSPGQSNNQPQHF.

The gene calls are TRBV11-2 and TRBJ1-1; D gene ambiguous. The germline CDR1 and CDR2 sequences are SGHAT and FQNNGV. Trimming took 2 bases from V and 3 from J, leaving 7 bases between them. The CDR3 is 13 amino acids. The CDR3 DNA reads TGTGCCAGCAGCTTACTTTGGGACACTGAAGCTTTCTTT. Translating it yields CASSLLWDTEAFF. Drawing the rest from reference TRBV11-2 and TRBJ1-1, the complete variable domain is EAGVAQSPRYKIIEKRQSVAFWCNPISGHATLYWYQQILGQGPKLLIQFQNNGVVDDSQLPKDRFSAERLKGVDSTLKIQPAKLEDSAVYLCASSLLWDTEAFFGQGTRLTVV.

This sequence joins TRBV7-3 and TRBJ2-3; the match to TRBD1 covers 7 bases. V trimming: 5 bases; J trimming: 4 bases; junction bases outside the gene matches: 12. Germline V gives CDR1 SGHTA, CDR2 FQGTGA. The CDR3 sequence is 16 residues long. The CDR3 DNA is TGTGCCAGCAGCCAATATCCGACAGGGCGCCCAGATACGCAGTATTTT. It codes for CASSQYPTGRPDTQYF.

The rearrangement links TRBV6-5 to TRBJ2-1; the match to TRBD2 covers 8 bases. The J segment lost 8 bases and the V segment lost 0 bases, leaving 9 bases of the junction unmatched. From germline, CDR1 is MNHEY and CDR2 SVGAGI. The CDR3 has 16 amino acids. The DNA of the CDR3 is TGTGCCAGCAGTTACTCTCCGGGAGGGCCAGCTGATGAGCAGTTCTTC. Translated: CASSYSPGGPADEQFF.

This clonotype was counted a few times. The chain carries TRBV7-9 and TRBJ2-1, with 9 positions matching TRBD1. This CDR3 is built from 15 residues. The ends lost 5 bases at V and 6 bases at J; junction bases unmatched: 8. CDR1 is SEHNR and CDR2 is FQNEAQ in the germline V gene (reference sequence). CDR3 in amino acids: CASSPRDRVVNEQFF. The DNA for the CDR3 is TGTGCCAGCAGCCCGCGGGACAGGGTAGTCAATGAGCAGTTCTTC.

The genes are TRBV25-1 and TRBJ2-7, with D tentatively TRBD1 (5 bases). The CDR3 consists of 15 residues. Trimming cost V 3 bases and J 0 bases, with 12 bases left between them. Germline V gives CDR1 MGHDK, CDR2 SYGVNS. CDR3 in amino acids: CASSDRAGYSYEQYF. CDR3 DNA sequence: TGTGCCAGCAGTGATCGGGCAGGGTACTCCTACGAGCAGTACTTC.